This TCR beta chain was documented in a study of cytomegalovirus exposure and HLA in healthy donors. Study-wide results and caveats: DRB1 showed the most TCR associations and HLA-C the fewest in a later analysis, as rates varied by HLA locus. Later work found most CMV-associated TCR beta chains apparently HLA-restricted. Earlier results showed most TCR beta V segments being productive about 87% or about 30% of the time. An analysis was carried out later, and it reportedly showed fewer N-insertions in an Asian-associated ancestry cluster than the roughly 670-donor mean.

In regard to this clone: Its specificity is not known.

This CDR3 has 15 residues. V shed 0 bases and J shed 2 bases, with 5 bases lying between them. Germline CDR1 and CDR2: MNHEY and SVGAGI. Primers: 60 Vbeta forward and 13 Jbeta reverse. The table came from immunoSEQ multiplex PCR; TCRdb's copy has only in-frame clones and leaves some out. Among about 37,000 clones listed, 60% to 75% were seen once. This clonotype was obtained from a man between 40 and 49 years old in good health and CMV-seronegative. The specimen was PBMCs. This chain connects TRBV6-5 to TRBJ1-6; D ambiguous. CDR3 sequence: CASSYSSAYNSPLHF. CDR3 in DNA: TGTGCCAGCAGTTACTCGAGCGCCTATAATTCACCCCTCCACTTT.